Following are 10 T cell receptor beta chains from one sample sequenced in a study of CD8+ T cells in alopecia areata. Extracted from the samples, RNA was reverse transcribed into cDNA to serve as the sequencing template. Sequenced by immunoSEQ multiplex PCR; TCRdb stores in-frame clones only, minus some. The sample consists of 100,000 to 150,000 clones, about 50% of them appearing once. This specimen consisted of CD8+ T cells sorted from blood, obtained at week 0. These receptors came from a human donor with alopecia areata.

The CDR3 DNA follows: TGTGCCAGCAGTGAGTCTGAGGGGGAAGAGACCCAGTACTTC. Translation: CASSESEGEETQYF. V and J are TRBV25-1 and TRBJ2-5; perhaps TRBD1 as D (6 bases). Trimming shortened V by 3 bases and J by 3 bases, and 11 bases separated the two germline ends. The CDR3 loop spans 14 amino acids. Germline V gene lookup returns CDR1 MGHDK and CDR2 SYGVNS. The whole variable domain, filled in from reference TRBV25-1 and TRBJ2-5, reads EADIYQTPRYLVIGTGKKITLECSQTMGHDKMYWYQQDPGMELHLIHYSYGVNSTEKGDLSSESTVSRIRTEHFPLTLESARPSHTSQYLCASSESEGEETQYFGPGTRLLVL.

This clone was seen only a few times. This sequence joins TRBV6-5 and TRBJ2-2; 9 bases are a match to TRBD1. In germline, CDR1 is MNHEY, CDR2 SVGAGI. The V and J ends lost 4 bases and 3 bases, in that order; junction bases with no gene match: 3. The CDR3 loop spans 15 amino acids. The CDR3 coding sequence is TGTGCCAGCAGTTCCGGGACAGGGCACACCGGGGAGCTGTTTTTT. Translating it yields CASSSGTGHTGELFF.

This chain connects TRBV14 to TRBJ1-1, with 7 bases aligning to TRBD1. This CDR3 region has 13 residues. The trim removed 3 bases at V and 4 bases at J, leaving 2 bases unmatched. CDR1 is SGHDN and CDR2 is FVKESK in the germline V gene. CDR3 bases: TGTGCCAGCAGCCACTGGACAGGCACTGAAGCTTTCTTT. Translated, it gives CASSHWTGTEAFF.

V is TRBV5-6 and J is TRBJ1-6; TRBD1 agrees at 7 bases. The V gene end was trimmed by 2 bases and the J gene end by 9 bases; junction bases not matched to a gene: 5. CDR1 is SGHDT and CDR2 is YYEEEE in the germline V gene. This CDR3 region has 14 residues. This CDR3 reads CASSFGGGGSPLHF. The CDR3 coding sequence is TGTGCCAGCAGCTTTGGAGGGGGCGGTTCACCCCTCCACTTT. The full variable domain, rest sourced from reference TRBV5-6 and TRBJ1-6, is DAGVTQSPTHLIKTRGQQVTLRCSPKSGHDTVSWYQQALGQGPQFIFQYYEEEERQRGNFPDRFSGHQFPNYSSELNVNALLLGDSALYLCASSFGGGGSPLHFGNGTRLTVT.

V and J are TRBV9 and TRBJ1-1; 7 bases map to TRBD1. Germline CDR1 and CDR2: SGDLS and YYNGEE. V lost 3 bases to trimming and J lost 2 bases; unmatched junction nucleotides: 13. The CDR3 is made up of 17 amino acids. The CDR3 DNA sequence: TGTGCCAGCAGCGCCCCCAGGGCGGGACAGATTAACACTGAAGCTTTCTTT. This gives the protein CASSAPRAGQINTEAFF.

The chain joins TRBV7-9 to TRBJ2-6; possibly TRBD1 or TRBD2 for D (5 bases each). The CDR3 contains 17 residues. Germline V lookup: CDR1 SEHNR, CDR2 FQNEAQ (reference sequence). Trimming took 5 bases from V and 0 from J, leaving 14 bases between them. The chain's CDR3 is CASSRRGAASGANVLTF. Written as DNA, the CDR3 is TGTGCCAGCAGCCGACGGGGCGCGGCCTCTGGGGCCAACGTCCTGACTTTC. Using reference TRBV7-9 and TRBJ2-6 for the parts outside the CDR3, the full variable domain is DTGVSQNPRHKITKRGQNVTFRCDPISEHNRLYWYRQTLGQGPEFLTYFQNEAQLEKSRLLSDRFSAERPKGSFSTLEIQRTEQGDSAMYLCASSRRGAASGANVLTFGAGSRLTVL.

V is TRBV5-4 and J is TRBJ2-2; D might be TRBD1 (5 bases). Trimming cost V 5 bases and J 6 bases, with 8 bases left between them. CDR3 length equals 12 residues. Germline V CDR1 and CDR2: SGHNT, YYREEE (reference sequence). CDR3 residues: CASRWGSGELFF. CDR3 nucleotides: TGTGCCAGCAGGTGGGGCTCCGGGGAGCTGTTTTTT.

The genes are TRBV27 and TRBJ2-3; 7 bases fit TRBD2. The CDR3 runs 14 residues. V gave up 5 bases and J gave up 6 bases; unmatched junction bases: 8. The V gene's germline CDR1 is MNHEY and CDR2 SMNVEV (reference sequence). The CDR3 DNA reads as TGTGCCAGCAGTCCCGGGCGGGGGTTGGATACGCAGTATTTT. This codes for CASSPGRGLDTQYF.

This chain links TRBV13 with TRBJ2-7, with 7 positions matching TRBD1. The CDR3 length is 13 residues. After removal of 6 bases from V and 6 bases from J, the junction contained 8 bases not matched to a gene. Germline V gene lookup returns CDR1 PRHDT and CDR2 FYEKMQ (reference sequence). The CDR3 reads CASSMGQRTEQYF. The CDR3 DNA sequence: TGTGCCAGCAGTATGGGACAGCGGACCGAGCAGTACTTC.

The chain links TRBV7-8 to TRBJ1-4; the D gene is possibly TRBD1 (5 bases). The CDR3 is 15 amino acids. In germline, CDR1 is SGHVS, CDR2 FQNEAQ. V was clipped by 1 base and J by 5 bases, with 11 bases between them. The CDR3 DNA reads TGTGCCAGCAGCTTAGGCGCCAGGGCGAATGAAAAACTGTTTTTT. This gives the protein CASSLGARANEKLFF. Combining the CDR3 with reference TRBV7-8 and TRBJ1-4 gives the whole variable domain GAGVSQSPRYKVAKRGQDVALRCDPISGHVSLFWYQQALGQGPEFLTYFQNEAQLDKSGLPSDRFFAERPEGSVSTLKIQRTQQEDSAVYLCASSLGARANEKLFFGSGTQLSVL.